This TCR beta chain was observed in a study of T cell responses to AZD1222 COVID-19 vaccine. Second-dose schedules of about 4 or about 12 weeks were combined. This clone occurred a few times. Its specificity is unknown. Findings and caveats of the study: The donor group comprised mostly white British people and more females; the analysis possibly underestimated clonal diversity. Nearly half of spike-specific TCRs reportedly target variant regions that are unmutated in the B.1.351 and B.1.1.7 variants.

Germline V gene lookup returns CDR1 LNHDA and CDR2 SQIVND (reference sequence). CDR3 length: 15 amino acids. J lost 1 base, V lost 4 bases, and 5 bases had no gene match. The assay was immunoSEQ multiplex PCR, and TCRdb's table has in-frame clones only and misses some. The sample holds 110,000 or so clones, about 88% seen once. This receptor was taken from an adult who received the AZD1222 COVID-19 vaccine. The sample consisted of peripheral blood, taken 28 days after the second AZD1222 dose. V gene TRBV19 combines with J gene TRBJ1-1, with 8 bases lining up with TRBD1. CDR3 protein: CASSRSGTGNTEAFF. The CDR3 DNA follows: TGTGCCAGTAGTAGGTCCGGGACAGGGAACACTGAAGCTTTCTTT.